This paragraph reports one T cell receptor beta chain. The antigen it recognizes is unknown. TRB rearrangements were amplified by multiplex PCR using a touch-down protocol with TRB-A and TRB-B primer pools mixed in one tube. Illumina adapters and sample indices were added to the amplicons through two consecutive PCR reactions performed with Phusion HS II polymerase. The amplicons were purified from gel with the NucleoSpin Gel and PCR Clean-up kit, after which the amplicons were quantified by Qubit and checked for quality on an Agilent 2100 Bioanalyzer. Sequencing of the libraries was performed on an Illumina MiSeq with 600-cycle, single-indexed, paired-end runs. The source study handled its data this way. Alignment and assembly of TRB reads were performed with MiXCR version 2.1.12 and the default MiXCR reference library. Each unique CDR3 nucleotide sequence defined a clone, and only productive sequences with at least two reads were analysed. Repertoire diversity was assessed by alpha-parameterized diversity profiles (alpha 0 to 5), including Shannon (alpha 1) and Simpson (alpha 2) indices, computed with an R script. Combinatorial TRB VJ usage was calculated with the tcR package and was compared between cohorts by principal component analysis performed with ade4. Using GLIPH, TCRbeta CDR3s were clustered on pairs of cohorts matched for age and read depth, and a Wilcoxon test was used to compare cluster frequencies. TCRdb reprocessed the reads, reporting each CDR3 protein sequence once and no DNA. These V and J calls rely on TCRdb rather than the paper's analysis. The data table for this sample lists around 2,400 distinct CDR3 sequences. Roughly 60% of the sample is in the top ten clones.

Per sample, approximately 230 ng of peripheral blood genomic DNA, approximately 40,000 genome equivalents, was used for TRB amplification. The entry originates in a study of T cell clusters in autoimmune cytopenias (dated by TCRdb to the late 2010s). Regarding the complete study: TRB sequencing reached a median depth of 51,575 reads per sample and yielded a median of 2,350 distinct TRB clonotypes per sample. The goal of the study was to find out whether patients with autoimmune cytopenia have a disease-specific immune repertoire signature that could be used as a blood-based biomarker. TRB and IGH repertoires from peripheral blood were sequenced in autoimmune cytopenia patients at active disease and during treatment follow-up, with healthy, CLL and autoimmune hepatitis controls included alongside. Study-wide findings and limitations: The cluster-lack signature was not seen for secondary cytopenia versus CLL, apparently masked by the dominant lymphoma-associated repertoire. TRB repertoire shifts, with less even repertoires observed in secondary cytopenia and CLL, were mostly attributed to lymphoma bias rather than autoimmunity. A lack of physiological T cell clusters in primary autoimmune cytopenia patients was suggested by GLIPH, as 51 clusters were found to be exclusive to healthy donors versus roughly 16 exclusive to patients. The T cell clusters were defined in silico only, and their functional role remained to be validated experimentally. Healthy donors showed approximately 3-fold more exclusive TRB clusters than active autoimmune hepatitis patients, consistent with an autoimmunity-wide signature.

Reading the germline V gene gives CDR1 SGHRS and CDR2 YFSETQ. From its cysteine to its phenylalanine, the CDR3 spans 14 amino acids. Nucleotide data are not available. Sample: peripheral blood. This TCR was recovered from a human donor with an autoimmune cytopenia or autoimmune hepatitis (not recorded which). The chain joins TRBV5-1 to TRBJ2-3; TCRdb reports TRBD2, a call that lacks DNA to check it against. The CDR3 loop reads CASSLSGRADTQYF.